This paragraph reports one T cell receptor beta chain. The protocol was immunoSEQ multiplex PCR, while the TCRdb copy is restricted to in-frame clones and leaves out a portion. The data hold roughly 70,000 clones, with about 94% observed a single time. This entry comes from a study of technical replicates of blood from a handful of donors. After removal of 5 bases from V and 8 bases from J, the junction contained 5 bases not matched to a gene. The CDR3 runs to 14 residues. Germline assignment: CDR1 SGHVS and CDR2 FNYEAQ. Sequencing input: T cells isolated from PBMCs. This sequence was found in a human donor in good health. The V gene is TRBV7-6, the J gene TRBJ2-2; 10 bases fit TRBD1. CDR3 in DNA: TGTGCCAGCAGCCAGACAGGGGGCTGGGGGGAGCTGTTTTTT. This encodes CASSQTGGWGELFF.